Each of the 28 T cell receptor beta chains below was sequenced from the same sample in a study of cytomegalovirus exposure and HLA in healthy donors. The method was immunoSEQ multiplex PCR; TCRdb's version includes in-frame clones alone and lacks a portion of them. Of about 300,000 clones in the sample, approximately 88% were seen once. Sequenced: PBMCs. Source of these receptors: a woman aged 18-35 years in good health and CMV-seronegative.

The rearrangement uses TRBV6-1 and TRBJ1-5; D perhaps matches TRBD1 (6 bases). Per germline, CDR1 MNHNS and CDR2 SASEGT. The CDR3 totals 14 residues. The V end lost 9 bases, the J end lost 0 bases, and 12 bases lay between the germline ends. The CDR3 loop is CASIRGNSNQPQHF. The CDR3 nucleotides read TGTGCCAGTATAAGGGGGAATAGCAATCAGCCCCAGCATTTT.

V is TRBV11-2 and J is TRBJ2-7, with D unresolved. The CDR3 runs 14 residues. Looked up from germline, CDR1 is SGHAT and CDR2 is FQNNGV. V lost 5 bases, J lost 1 base, and 12 bases lay in between. In DNA, the CDR3 is TGTGCCAGCAGCCTTCTACCGATTTCCTACGAGCAGTACTTC. Its protein is CASSLLPISYEQYF.

The gene calls are TRBV5-6 and TRBJ2-5; 7 bases line up with TRBD1. Germline loops: CDR1 SGHDT, CDR2 YYEEEE. After removal of 2 bases from V and 6 bases from J, the junction contained 7 bases not matched to a gene. The CDR3 contains 14 residues. Written as DNA, the CDR3 is TGTGCCAGCAGCTTCGGTAACAGGGGACAGACCCAGTACTTC. This sequence encodes CASSFGNRGQTQYF. Drawing the rest from reference TRBV5-6 and TRBJ2-5, the complete variable domain is DAGVTQSPTHLIKTRGQQVTLRCSPKSGHDTVSWYQQALGQGPQFIFQYYEEEERQRGNFPDRFSGHQFPNYSSELNVNALLLGDSALYLCASSFGNRGQTQYFGPGTRLLVL.

The genes are TRBV6-6 and TRBJ1-2, with D perhaps TRBD1 (5 bases). With 6 bases removed from V and 5 bases from J, the gap between germline ends came to 16 bases. CDR1 and CDR2 (germline): MNHNY, SVGAGI (reference sequence). This CDR3 contains 14 residues. The CDR3 region has the DNA TGTGCCAGCAGATTAAGGGGATTTCTTTATGGCTACACCTTC. It encodes CASRLRGFLYGYTF.

This chain uses TRBV28 with TRBJ2-5; 7 positions match TRBD1. V dropped 4 bases and J dropped 2; count of bases not matched to a gene: 10. The germline CDR1 and CDR2 sequences are MDHEN and SYDVKM. This CDR3 is 16 amino acids long. The CDR3 DNA sequence: TGTGCCAGCAGTTACTATCCGGGACAGACTCAAGAGACCCAGTACTTC. This translates into CASSYYPGQTQETQYF. Full variable domain (rest looked up from reference TRBV28 and TRBJ2-5): DVKVTQSSRYLVKRTGEKVFLECVQDMDHENMFWYRQDPGLGLRLIYFSYDVKMKEKGDIPEGYSVSREKKERFSLILESASTNQTSMYLCASSYYPGQTQETQYFGPGTRLLVL.

J is TRBJ2-3 and V is TRBV19; no definite D call. V was pared by 3 bases and J by 5 bases, with 6 bases between. The CDR3 is 12 residues long. Germline V gives CDR1 LNHDA, CDR2 SQIVND (reference sequence). CDR3 DNA: TGTGCCAGTAGTATGCGCGGAGATACGCAGTATTTT. Protein sequence: CASSMRGDTQYF.

The chain recombines TRBV2 with TRBJ1-1, with 7 bases identical to TRBD1. The germline CDR1 and CDR2 sequences are SNHLY and FYNNEI. The ends lost 6 bases at V and 5 bases at J; junction bases unmatched: 12. The CDR3 spans 15 residues. This chain's CDR3 is CASRSTGAELTEAFF. The CDR3 bases are TGTGCCAGCAGATCCACAGGGGCTGAGTTAACTGAAGCTTTCTTT. The variable domain in full, with the rest retrieved from reference TRBV2 and TRBJ1-1, is EPEVTQTPSHQVTQMGQEVILRCVPISNHLYFYWYRQILGQKVEFLVSFYNNEISEKSEIFDDQFSVERPDGSNFTLKIRSTKLEDSAMYFCASRSTGAELTEAFFGQGTRLTVV.

The rearrangement links TRBV14 to TRBJ2-7, with D maybe TRBD1 (6 bases). CDR3 length: 14 residues. Germline CDR1 reads SGHDN; CDR2 reads FVKESK. V was cut by 4 bases and J by 2 bases, with 12 bases left in between. The DNA for the CDR3 is TGTGCCAGCAGCCGACCAGGGGTACCCTACGAGCAGTACTTC. Translating gives CASSRPGVPYEQYF.

The chain employs TRBV18 and TRBJ1-1; no reliable D call. Germline V gives CDR1 KGHSH, CDR2 LQKENI. The CDR3 loop spans 14 amino acids. V was cut by 3 bases and J by 6 bases, with 14 bases left in between. As DNA, the CDR3 is TGTGCCAGCTCACCGGGGAGCCGTGGGGCTGAAGCTTTCTTT. Translation gives CASSPGSRGAEAFF. The entire variable domain, with the rest obtained from reference TRBV18 and TRBJ1-1, is as follows: NAGVMQNPRHLVRRRGQEARLRCSPMKGHSHVYWYRQLPEEGLKFMVYLQKENIIDESGMPKERFSAEFPKEGPSILRIQQVVRGDSAAYFCASSPGSRGAEAFFGQGTRLTVV.

The J gene is TRBJ2-7, the V gene TRBV6-5; 7 bases agree with TRBD1. The V gene end was trimmed by 8 bases and the J gene end by 2 bases; junction bases not matched to a gene: 6. This CDR3 comprises 13 residues. CDR1 is MNHEY, CDR2 SVGAGI, per germline. The chain's CDR3 is CASAKDRAYEQYF. The CDR3 DNA reads as TGTGCCAGCGCTAAAGACAGGGCCTACGAGCAGTACTTC.

The rearrangement links TRBV7-8 to TRBJ1-3; no definite D call. V lost 1 base and J 8 bases, leaving 6 bases between the germline ends. The CDR3 is made up of 12 amino acids. Germline values: CDR1 SGHVS, CDR2 FQNEAQ. The CDR3 reads CASSLGVDTIYF. In DNA, the CDR3 is TGTGCCAGCAGCTTAGGAGTAGACACCATATATTTT.

This sequence joins TRBV18 and TRBJ2-3; D is uncertain. This CDR3 has 12 amino acids. Between the trimmed V and J ends, which lost 4 bases and 6 bases, there was a span of 8 bases. Looked up from germline, CDR1 is KGHSH and CDR2 is LQKENI. The DNA of the CDR3 is TGTGCCAGCTCACTACTACCCGATACGCAGTATTTT. Translating gives CASSLLPDTQYF.

This sequence joins TRBV9 and TRBJ2-1; possible D gene TRBD2, 6 bases. V shed 2 bases and J shed 9 bases, with 24 bases lying between them. Germline values: CDR1 SGDLS, CDR2 YYNGEE. CDR3 length: 17 amino acids. Here the CDR3 DNA reads TGTGCCAGCAGCGTCTTCCTCGATCCGGGAGTGGGGCGTGAGCAGTTCTTC. This gives the protein CASSVFLDPGVGREQFF.

The chain has TRBV5-6 and TRBJ1-5; D ambiguous. The V and J ends lost 2 bases and 6 bases respectively, with 6 bases between them. Germline V gene sequence: CDR1 SGHDT, CDR2 YYEEEE. CDR3 length: 12 amino acids. The CDR3 DNA follows: TGTGCCAGCAGCTTATCAGGTCAGCCCCAGCATTTT. Amino acid sequence: CASSLSGQPQHF.

This chain links TRBV7-2 with TRBJ1-2, with 8 bases fitting TRBD1. Losses at the gene ends were 3 bases for V and 6 bases for J; bases not matched to a gene: 15. The germline CDR1 and CDR2 sequences are SGHTA and FQGNSA. The CDR3 has 17 amino acids. CDR3 bases: TGTGCCAGCAGCTTGCTAATACTTCGACAGGGGACCGATGGCTACACCTTC. Translated, it gives CASSLLILRQGTDGYTF. Based on the CDR3 plus reference TRBV7-2 and TRBJ1-2, the full variable domain is GAGVSQSPSNKVTEKGKDVELRCDPISGHTALYWYRQSLGQGLEFLIYFQGNSAPDKSGLPSDRFSAERTGGSVSTLTIQRTQQEDSAVYLCASSLLILRQGTDGYTFGSGTRLTVV.

This rearrangement joins TRBV5-4 to TRBJ2-7, with 10 bases matching TRBD1. This CDR3 spans 13 amino acids. Trimming at V came to 5 bases and at J to 5 bases, leaving 4 bases not matched to a gene. Germline CDR1 and CDR2: SGHNT and YYREEE (reference sequence). The CDR3 reads CASSHDRGHEQYF. CDR3 in DNA: TGTGCCAGCAGTCATGACAGGGGGCACGAGCAGTACTTC.

V is TRBV13 and J is TRBJ1-3; D is undetermined. The CDR3 loop spans 13 amino acids. The germline V gene encodes CDR1 PRHDT and CDR2 FYEKMQ (reference sequence). V shed 3 bases and J shed 4 bases, with 7 bases lying between them. CDR3 protein: CASSFRAGNTIYF. The CDR3 nucleotides read TGTGCCAGCAGCTTTAGAGCGGGAAACACCATATATTTT.

Of note for this clone: Other DNA variants within this sample encode the same CDR3. This rearrangement joins TRBV5-1 to TRBJ2-7, with TRBD1 identical over 8 bases. The CDR3 is made up of 13 amino acids. CDR1 is SGHRS and CDR2 is YFSETQ in the germline V gene. V was pared by 3 bases and J by 3 bases, with 2 bases of the junction left unmatched. CDR3 sequence (DNA): TGCGCCAGCAGCTCCGGACAGGGCTACGAGCAGTACTTC. This gives the protein CASSSGQGYEQYF.

This clone was observed once. The chain couples TRBV30 to TRBJ1-1, with a tentative D call TRBD1 (5 bases). This CDR3 is 14 amino acids long. V was shortened by 0 bases and J by 0 bases, with 8 bases between the two germline ends. The germline CDR1 and CDR2 sequences are GTSNPN and SVGIG (reference sequence). CDR3 in DNA: TGTGCCTGGAGTGTAAGACAGATGAACACTGAAGCTTTCTTT. Its translation: CAWSVRQMNTEAFF.

This clone was seen a few times. V gene TRBV18 combines with J gene TRBJ1-5; TRBD1 matches at 9 bases. The CDR3 has 14 residues. CDR1 and CDR2 from the germline V gene are KGHSH and LQKENI. The trim removed 6 bases at V and 7 bases at J, leaving 7 bases unmatched. The CDR3 spells CASSRDREGQPQHF. CDR3 bases: TGTGCCAGCTCTCGGGACAGGGAGGGCCAGCCCCAGCATTTT. Using reference TRBV18 and TRBJ1-5 for the parts outside the CDR3, the full variable domain is NAGVMQNPRHLVRRRGQEARLRCSPMKGHSHVYWYRQLPEEGLKFMVYLQKENIIDESGMPKERFSAEFPKEGPSILRIQQVVRGDSAAYFCASSRDREGQPQHFGDGTRLSIL.

This clone was counted a single time. CDR3: CASSYSAGSGANVLTF. CDR3 nucleotide sequence: TGTGCCAGCAGTTACTCGGCAGGCTCTGGGGCCAACGTCCTGACTTTC. The V call is TRBV6-5, the J call TRBJ2-6; D is unclear. The CDR3 is 16 amino acids. Looked up from germline, CDR1 is MNHEY and CDR2 is SVGAGI. Trimming took off 0 bases at V and 0 bases at J, with 6 bases between the two ends.

CDR3 residues: CAWSLSSYNEQFF. In DNA form, the CDR3 reads TGTGCCTGGAGTCTGAGCTCCTACAATGAGCAGTTCTTC. This chain joins TRBV30 and TRBJ2-1; D uncertain. Germline CDR1 GTSNPN, CDR2 SVGIG (reference sequence). The CDR3 has 13 amino acids. The V gene lost 2 bases and the J gene lost 0 bases, with 5 bases spanning the gap.

The chain carries TRBV25-1 and TRBJ2-3, with 13 bases aligning to TRBD2. The germline CDR1 and CDR2 sequences are MGHDK and SYGVNS. With V trimmed by 1 base and J by 4 bases, 8 bases remained unmatched. This CDR3 region has 18 residues. The DNA of the CDR3 is TGTGCCAGCAGTGAATTTATGGGACTAGCGGGATCACCAGATACGCAGTATTTT. Translated: CASSEFMGLAGSPDTQYF.

CDR3 nucleotides: TGCGCCAGCTCACTTAGGGGGACCAATCCAACCTCCTACGAGCAGTACTTC. As protein: CASSLRGTNPTSYEQYF. V is TRBV5-1 and J is TRBJ2-7; TRBD1 is a possible D gene (6 bases). Trimming removed 7 bases from V and 0 bases from J, with 23 bases in between. Germline values: CDR1 SGHRS, CDR2 YFSETQ. There are 17 residues in the CDR3.

V usage is TRBV5-1 and J usage is TRBJ1-1; TRBD1 is a possible D gene (5 bases). Per the germline V gene, CDR1 is SGHRS and CDR2 is YFSETQ. V shed 0 bases and J shed 6 bases, with 9 bases lying between them. This CDR3 has 13 amino acids. In DNA form, the CDR3 reads TGCGCCAGCAGCTTGGGGCAGGGCCCTGAAGCTTTCTTT. This codes for CASSLGQGPEAFF.

The chain recombines TRBV29-1 with TRBJ2-2; D not resolved. V dropped 4 bases and J dropped 0 bases, with 12 bases sitting between them. This CDR3 has 15 residues. The V gene's germline CDR1 is SQVTM and CDR2 ANQGSEA. The CDR3 loop reads CSVALGRTNTGELFF. Written as DNA, the CDR3 is TGCAGCGTTGCCCTGGGCAGGACGAACACCGGGGAGCTGTTTTTT.

V and J are TRBV6-6 and TRBJ2-7, with 10 bases lining up with TRBD2. Germline trimming cut 5 bases from V and 2 bases from J; bases unmatched to any gene: 6. Per the germline V gene, CDR1 is MNHNY and CDR2 is SVGAGI (reference sequence). This CDR3 has 15 amino acids. The CDR3 nucleotides are TGTGCCAGCAGTATACTAGCGGGGACAACCTACGAGCAGTACTTC. This sequence encodes CASSILAGTTYEQYF.

The J gene is TRBJ1-2, the V gene TRBV27, with TRBD1 as a possible D gene (5 bases). The CDR3 loop spans 15 amino acids. Looked up from germline, CDR1 is MNHEY and CDR2 is SMNVEV (reference sequence). Trimming took off 0 bases at V and 5 bases at J, with 13 bases between the two ends. The CDR3 bases are TGTGCCAGCAGTTTATCGAAAACGACAGAATATGGCTACACCTTC. Amino acid sequence: CASSLSKTTEYGYTF.